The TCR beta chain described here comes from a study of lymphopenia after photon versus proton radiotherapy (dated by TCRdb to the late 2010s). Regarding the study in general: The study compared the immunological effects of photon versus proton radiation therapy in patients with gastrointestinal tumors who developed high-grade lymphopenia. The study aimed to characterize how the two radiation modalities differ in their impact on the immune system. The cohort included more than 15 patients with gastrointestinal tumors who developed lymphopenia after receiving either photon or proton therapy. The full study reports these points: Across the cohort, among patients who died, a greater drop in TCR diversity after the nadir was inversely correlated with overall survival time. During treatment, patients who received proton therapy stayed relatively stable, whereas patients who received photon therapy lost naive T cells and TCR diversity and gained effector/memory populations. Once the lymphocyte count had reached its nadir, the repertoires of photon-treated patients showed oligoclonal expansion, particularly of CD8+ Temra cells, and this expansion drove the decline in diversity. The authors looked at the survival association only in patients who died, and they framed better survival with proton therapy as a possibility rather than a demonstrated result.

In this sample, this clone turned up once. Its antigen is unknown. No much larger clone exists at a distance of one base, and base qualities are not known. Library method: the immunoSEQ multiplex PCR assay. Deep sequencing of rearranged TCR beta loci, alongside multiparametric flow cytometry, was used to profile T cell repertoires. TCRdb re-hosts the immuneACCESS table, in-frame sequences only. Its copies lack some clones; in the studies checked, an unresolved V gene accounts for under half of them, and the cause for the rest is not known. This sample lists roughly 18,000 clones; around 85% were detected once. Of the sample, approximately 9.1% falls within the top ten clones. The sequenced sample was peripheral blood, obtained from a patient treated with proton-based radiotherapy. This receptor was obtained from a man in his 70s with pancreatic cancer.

The CDR3 protein: CASRLAQGAEQYF. The bases are TGCGCCAGCAGACTCGCACAGGGTGCCGAGCAGTACTTC. Recombination linked TRBV5-1 to TRBJ2-7, with TRBD1 as a weak D call on 6 bases. V loses 5 bases, J loses 6 bases, and the germline ends lie 15 bases apart. Its CDR3 holds 13 amino acids, cysteine through phenylalanine. Only the CDR3 portion is preserved as DNA: 39 bases, with reading frame beginning at the first base. The germline V gene yields SGHRS for CDR1 and YFSETQ for CDR2.